The source of this TCR beta chain is a study of blood T cell repertoires in COVID-19 (dated by TCRdb to about 2020). Study-wide context: Samples covering the acute and convalescent phases of COVID-19 were provided by collaborators in the United States, Italy and Spain. The samples were drawn from the first 160 participants of the ongoing ImmuneRACE study and from 950 to 1,500 subjects provided by 6 global collaborators. The material from the prospective study consisted of cDNA or gDNA derived from T cells, B-cell-depleted T cells, or PBMCs. Where HLA class I and class II types were available, the types were taken from metadata supplied by the sample provider, not from assay-based typing. The sample metadata nearly always contained a de-identified subject ID, COVID-19 status, age in years and sex. The dataset comprised deeply sampled blood TCRbeta repertoires from subjects exposed to, actively infected with, or recovered from COVID-19. The repertoires were released in a freely available public database intended as a resource for research on the immune response to SARS-CoV-2.

This clone was picked up a small number of times. This receptor's antigen is unknown. No quality values exist for individual bases; no much larger clone is one base distant. In the prospective study, participants were about 18 to 90 years old, resided in fewer than 25 geographic areas of the United States, and were enrolled through a virtual design. To assign participants to cohorts, the prospective study relied on clinical history that participants themselves reported in a screening survey and a study questionnaire. In the prospective study, mobile phlebotomists collected whole blood, serum and a nasopharyngeal or oropharyngeal swab from each participant. Prospective study participants could optionally give additional blood draws and questionnaires over a roughly 2-month period. Before DNA extraction, blood samples from the prospective study were shipped at room temperature or frozen. The immunoSEQ Assay, a bias-controlled multiplex PCR, was used to amplify TCRbeta CDR3 regions from genomic DNA. The authors' pipeline ran thus. Within the assay, amplification of reference gene primers was used to estimate how many nucleated cells each sample contained. To quantify the absolute abundance of each unique TCRbeta CDR3 rearrangement, sequence reads were collapsed and filtered. For each sample, productive Simpson clonality was calculated by taking the square root of Simpson's diversity index across productive rearrangements. TCRdb stores this immuneACCESS table with in-frame sequences only. Part of the clones is absent; in the studies checked, under half of the shortfall reflects unresolved V genes, and no reason is known for the rest. V and J calls and clone size are copied from that table; D and trimming were computed from the DNA. This sample comprises about 190,000 clones, 70% to 85% of them detected only once. The ten largest clones take up more than 4.5% of the sample.

Overall results and qualifications from the work: Clinical and demographic metadata were provided uncurated, with the amount varying by source and participant.

V is trimmed back by 2 bases and J by 3 bases, and the junction contains 3 bases that no gene match accounts for. CDR1 SGHTA and CDR2 FQGNSA were looked up in the germline V gene. Including cysteine and phenylalanine, the CDR3 has 15 amino acids. Only CDR3 DNA remains: 45 bases, in frame from the first base. The chain uses TRBV7-2 and TRBJ1-2, with TRBD1 matching 10 junction bases. This clonotype was obtained from a woman in her sixties or seventies with acute COVID-19. What was sequenced was PBMCs or T cells enriched from blood (not recorded which). The DNA is TGTGCCAGCAGCTTACGACAGGGGGCGGACTATGGCTACACCTTC. Translated, it reads CASSLRQGADYGYTF.